This T cell receptor beta chain was captured by sequencing in a study of human T cells and chemical hapten exposure. TCRdb ran MiXCR on the RACE reads and lists one entry per CDR3 protein. The sample has tens of thousands of distinct CDR3 sequences, 12% seen once. Looked up from germline, CDR1 is SGHTA and CDR2 is FQGNSA. The CDR3 consists of 18 residues. V lost 4 bases and J 0 bases, leaving 20 bases between the germline ends. The time point denotes: patch test 1, 2 weeks after DPC sensitization. The treatment is: therapeutic diphenylcyclopropenone sensitization with weekly scalp DPC. The genes are TRBV7-2 and TRBJ2-3, with D possibly TRBD1 on 6 matching bases. The sequencing here drew on whole blood, taken in connection with sensitization to the hapten diphenylcyclopropenone (DPC). The TCR sequence derives from an older woman with alopecia areata. Some clones in this sample may be carry-over from other donors' samples. CDR3 sequence reads: CASSSEDRNHRSTDTQYF. CDR3 DNA: TGTGCCAGCAGCTCTGAGGACAGAAACCATCGGAGCACAGATACGCAGTATTTT. The entire variable domain, with the rest obtained from reference TRBV7-2 and TRBJ2-3, is as follows: GAGVSQSPSNKVTEKGKDVELRCDPISGHTALYWYRQSLGQGLEFLIYFQGNSAPDKSGLPSDRFSAERTGGSVSTLTIQRTQQEDSAVYLCASSSEDRNHRSTDTQYFGPGTRLTVL.